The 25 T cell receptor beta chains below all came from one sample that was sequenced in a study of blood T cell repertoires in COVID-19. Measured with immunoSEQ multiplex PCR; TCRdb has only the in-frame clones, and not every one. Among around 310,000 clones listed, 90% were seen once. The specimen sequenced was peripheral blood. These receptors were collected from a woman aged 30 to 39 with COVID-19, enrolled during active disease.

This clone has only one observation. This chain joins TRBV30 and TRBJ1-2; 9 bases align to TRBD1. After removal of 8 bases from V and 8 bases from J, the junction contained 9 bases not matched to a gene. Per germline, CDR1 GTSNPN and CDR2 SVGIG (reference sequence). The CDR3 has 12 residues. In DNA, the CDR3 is TGTGCCCGCCTACAGGGGGCGGGGGGCTACACCTTC. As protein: CARLQGAGGYTF.

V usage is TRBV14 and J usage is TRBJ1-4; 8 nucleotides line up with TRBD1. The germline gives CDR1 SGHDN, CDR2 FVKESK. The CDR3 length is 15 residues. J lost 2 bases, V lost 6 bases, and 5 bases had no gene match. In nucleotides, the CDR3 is TGTGCCAGCAGTCACAGGGGGTGGACTAATGAAAAACTGTTTTTT. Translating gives CASSHRGWTNEKLFF. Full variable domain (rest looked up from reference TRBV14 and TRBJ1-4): EAGVTQFPSHSVIEKGQTVTLRCDPISGHDNLYWYRRVMGKEIKFLLHFVKESKQDESGMPNNRFLAERTGGTYSTLKVQPAELEDSGVYFCASSHRGWTNEKLFFGSGTQLSVL.

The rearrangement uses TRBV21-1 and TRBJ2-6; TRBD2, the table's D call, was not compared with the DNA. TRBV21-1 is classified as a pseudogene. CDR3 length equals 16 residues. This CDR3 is CASSKRTGAGANVLTF. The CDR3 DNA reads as TGTGCCAGCAGCAAACGCACGGGGGCTGGGGCCAACGTCCTGACTTTC.

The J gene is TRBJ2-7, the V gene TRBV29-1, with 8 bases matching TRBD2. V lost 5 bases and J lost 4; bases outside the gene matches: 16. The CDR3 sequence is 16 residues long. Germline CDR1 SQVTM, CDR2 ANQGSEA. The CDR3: CSVNPTGGTVLYEQYF. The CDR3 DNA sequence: TGCAGCGTTAACCCAACGGGGGGGACCGTTTTATACGAGCAGTACTTC.

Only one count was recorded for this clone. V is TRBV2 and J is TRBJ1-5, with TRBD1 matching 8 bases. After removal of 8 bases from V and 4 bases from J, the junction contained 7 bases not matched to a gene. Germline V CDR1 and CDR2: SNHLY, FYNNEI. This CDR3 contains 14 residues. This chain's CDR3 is CASLRGQGNQPQHF. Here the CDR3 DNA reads TGTGCCAGCCTGCGTGGACAGGGTAATCAGCCCCAGCATTTT. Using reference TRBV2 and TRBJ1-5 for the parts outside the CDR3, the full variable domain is EPEVTQTPSHQVTQMGQEVILRCVPISNHLYFYWYRQILGQKVEFLVSFYNNEISEKSEIFDDQFSVERPDGSNFTLKIRSTKLEDSAMYFCASLRGQGNQPQHFGDGTRLSIL.

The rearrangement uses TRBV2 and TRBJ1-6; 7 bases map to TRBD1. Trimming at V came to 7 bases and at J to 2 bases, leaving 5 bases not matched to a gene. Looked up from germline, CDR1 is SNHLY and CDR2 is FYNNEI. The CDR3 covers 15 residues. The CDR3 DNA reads TGTGCCAGCAAGAGGGGACAGCCCTATAATTCACCCCTCCACTTT. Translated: CASKRGQPYNSPLHF.

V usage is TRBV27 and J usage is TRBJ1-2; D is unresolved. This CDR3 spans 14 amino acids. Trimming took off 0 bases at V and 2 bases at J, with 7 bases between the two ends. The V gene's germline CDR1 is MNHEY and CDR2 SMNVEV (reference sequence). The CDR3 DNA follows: TGTGCCAGCAGTTTATCGTCTCAGAACTATGGCTACACCTTC. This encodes CASSLSSQNYGYTF.

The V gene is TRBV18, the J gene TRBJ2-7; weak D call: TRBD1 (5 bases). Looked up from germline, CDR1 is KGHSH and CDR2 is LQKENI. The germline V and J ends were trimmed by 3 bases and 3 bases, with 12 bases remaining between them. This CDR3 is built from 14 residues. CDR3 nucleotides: TGTGCCAGCTCACCTTCCCCAGGGAACTACGAGCAGTACTTC. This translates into CASSPSPGNYEQYF.

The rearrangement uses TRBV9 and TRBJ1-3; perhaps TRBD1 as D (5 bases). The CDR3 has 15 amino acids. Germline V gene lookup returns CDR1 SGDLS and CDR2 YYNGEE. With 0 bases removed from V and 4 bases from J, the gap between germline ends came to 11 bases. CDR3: CASSVDGGEGNTIYF. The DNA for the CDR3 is TGTGCCAGCAGCGTAGACGGGGGAGAAGGAAACACCATATATTTT.

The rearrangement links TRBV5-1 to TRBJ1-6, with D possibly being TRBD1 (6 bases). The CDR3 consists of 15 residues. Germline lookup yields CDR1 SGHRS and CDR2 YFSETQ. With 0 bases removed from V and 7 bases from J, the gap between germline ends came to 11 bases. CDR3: CASSLVGGPNSPLHF. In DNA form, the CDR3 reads TGCGCCAGCAGCTTGGTCGGGGGGCCCAATTCACCCCTCCACTTT. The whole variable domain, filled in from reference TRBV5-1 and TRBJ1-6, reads KAGVTQTPRYLIKTRGQQVTLSCSPISGHRSVSWYQQTPGQGLQFLFEYFSETQRNKGNFPGRFSGRQFSNSRSEMNVSTLELGDSALYLCASSLVGGPNSPLHFGNGTRLTVT.

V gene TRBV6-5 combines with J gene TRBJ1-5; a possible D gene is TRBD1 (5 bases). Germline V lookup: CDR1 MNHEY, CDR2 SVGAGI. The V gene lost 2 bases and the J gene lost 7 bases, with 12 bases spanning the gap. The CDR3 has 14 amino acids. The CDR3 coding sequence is TGTGCCAGCAGTTACGGGCAGGGAAAACAGCCCCAGCATTTT. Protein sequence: CASSYGQGKQPQHF.

For the CDR3, the DNA is TGTGCCAGCAGCCAAGAGGAGGGAGCACCAGGGCATAACAATCAGCCCCAGCATTTT. Protein sequence: CASSQEEGAPGHNNQPQHF. V is TRBV3-1 (or the pseudogene TRBV3-2) and J is TRBJ1-5, with a weak D call TRBD1 (5 bases). CDR1 and CDR2 from the germline V gene are LGHDT and YNNKEL (reference sequence). Deletions cut 0 bases from V and 3 bases from J, with 21 bases between. The length of the CDR3 is 19 residues.

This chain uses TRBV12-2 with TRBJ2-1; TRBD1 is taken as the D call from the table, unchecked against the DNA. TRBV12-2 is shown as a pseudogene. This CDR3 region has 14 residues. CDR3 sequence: CASRLGGKRNEQFF. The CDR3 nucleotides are TGTGCAAGTCGCCTAGGGGGCAAGCGCAATGAGCAGTTCTTC.

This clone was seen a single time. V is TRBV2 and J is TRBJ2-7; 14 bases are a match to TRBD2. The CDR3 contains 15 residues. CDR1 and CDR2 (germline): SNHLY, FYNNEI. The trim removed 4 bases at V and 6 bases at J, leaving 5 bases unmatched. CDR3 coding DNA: TGTGCCAGCAGTGGACTAGCGGGAGGGCCTGGCGAGCAGTACTTC. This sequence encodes CASSGLAGGPGEQYF.

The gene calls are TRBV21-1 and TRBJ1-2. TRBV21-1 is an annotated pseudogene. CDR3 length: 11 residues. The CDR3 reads CASGASYGYTF. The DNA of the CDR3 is TGTGCCAGCGGAGCGTCCTATGGCTACACCTTC.

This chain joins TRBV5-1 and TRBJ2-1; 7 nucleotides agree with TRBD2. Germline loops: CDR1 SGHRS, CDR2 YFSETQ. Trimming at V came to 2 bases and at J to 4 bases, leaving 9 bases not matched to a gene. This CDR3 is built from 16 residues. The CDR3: CASSLIPGLQYNEQFF. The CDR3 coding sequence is TGCGCCAGCAGCTTAATACCGGGACTACAGTACAATGAGCAGTTCTTC.

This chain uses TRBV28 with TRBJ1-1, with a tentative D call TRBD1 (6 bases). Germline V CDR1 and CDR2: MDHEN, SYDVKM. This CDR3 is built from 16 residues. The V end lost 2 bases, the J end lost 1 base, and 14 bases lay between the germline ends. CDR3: CASSLNLGQPNTEAFF. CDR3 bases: TGTGCCAGCAGTTTAAATTTAGGACAGCCGAACACTGAAGCTTTCTTT.

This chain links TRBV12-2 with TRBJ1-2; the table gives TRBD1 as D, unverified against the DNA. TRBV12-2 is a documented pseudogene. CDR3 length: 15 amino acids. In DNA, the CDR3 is TGTGCAAGTCGCCACAGGGGGCGCGGGGGTTACGGCTACACCTTC. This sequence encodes CASRHRGRGGYGYTF.

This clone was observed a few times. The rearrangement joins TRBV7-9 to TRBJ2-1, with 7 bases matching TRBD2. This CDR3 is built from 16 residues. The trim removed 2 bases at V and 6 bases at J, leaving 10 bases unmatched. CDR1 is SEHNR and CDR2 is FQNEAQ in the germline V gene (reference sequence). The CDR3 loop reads CASSLSPREAGNEQFF. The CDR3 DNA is TGTGCCAGCAGCTTATCCCCTCGGGAGGCGGGCAATGAGCAGTTCTTC.

In DNA form, the CDR3 reads TGCGCCAGCAGCTTGCCCCCGGGACTAGCGGGCTCGAACACCGGGGAGCTGTTTTTT. This encodes CASSLPPGLAGSNTGELFF. The chain uses TRBV5-1 and TRBJ2-2; 12 nucleotides line up with TRBD2. The CDR3 has 19 amino acids. Germline CDR1 is SGHRS and CDR2 is YFSETQ. J gave up 0 bases and V 1 base, and 7 bases lay outside the gene matches.

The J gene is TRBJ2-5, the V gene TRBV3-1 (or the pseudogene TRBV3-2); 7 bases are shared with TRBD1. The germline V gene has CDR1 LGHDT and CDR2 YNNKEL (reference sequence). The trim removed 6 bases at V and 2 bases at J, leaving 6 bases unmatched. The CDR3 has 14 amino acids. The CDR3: CASRHGTDQETQYF. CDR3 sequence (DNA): TGTGCCAGCAGACACGGGACAGATCAAGAGACCCAGTACTTC.

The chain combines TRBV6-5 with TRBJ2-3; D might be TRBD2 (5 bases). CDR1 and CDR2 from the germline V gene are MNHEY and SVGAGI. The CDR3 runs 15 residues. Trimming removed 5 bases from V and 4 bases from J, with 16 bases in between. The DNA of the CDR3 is TGTGCCAGCAGTCCCTATTTACGGGGTTCAGATACGCAGTATTTT. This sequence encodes CASSPYLRGSDTQYF.

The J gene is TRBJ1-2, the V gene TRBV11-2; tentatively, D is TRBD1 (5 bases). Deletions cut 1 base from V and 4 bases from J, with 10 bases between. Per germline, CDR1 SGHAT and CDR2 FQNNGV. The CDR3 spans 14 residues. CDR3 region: CASSLGPGIYGYTF. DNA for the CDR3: TGTGCCAGCAGCTTAGGCCCAGGGATCTATGGCTACACCTTC.

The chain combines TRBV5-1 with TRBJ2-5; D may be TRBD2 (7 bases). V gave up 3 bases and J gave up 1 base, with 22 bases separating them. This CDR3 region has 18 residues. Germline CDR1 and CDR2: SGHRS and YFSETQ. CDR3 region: CASSSPRGLDSLQETQYF. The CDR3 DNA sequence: TGCGCCAGCAGCTCCCCGCGGGGGTTGGACAGTCTCCAAGAGACCCAGTACTTC.

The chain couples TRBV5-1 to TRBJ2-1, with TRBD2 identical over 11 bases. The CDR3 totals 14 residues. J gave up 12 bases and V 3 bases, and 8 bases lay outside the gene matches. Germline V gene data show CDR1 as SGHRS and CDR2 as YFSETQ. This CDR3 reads CASSSGTSGPAQFF. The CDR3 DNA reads TGCGCCAGCAGCTCCGGGACTAGCGGTCCGGCGCAGTTCTTC.